This entry lists 22 T cell receptor beta chains sequenced from one sample in a study of cytomegalovirus exposure and HLA in healthy donors. Vbeta (60) and Jbeta (13) primers were used in the PCR. TCRdb keeps only in-frame clones here, not all; method: immunoSEQ multiplex PCR. The table records 200,000 or so clones, 87% of them present only once. What was sequenced was PBMCs. The receptor source for this set is a girl less than two years old in good health and CMV-seronegative.

The chain couples TRBV6-1 to TRBJ2-1; 13 bases map to TRBD2. The CDR3 loop spans 15 amino acids. V shed 6 bases and J 10 bases; nucleotides not matched to a gene: 9. Germline CDR1 and CDR2: MNHNS and SASEGT. CDR3 sequence (DNA): TGTGCCAGCAGATCGGGACTAGCGGGGTTTGGGGAGCAGTTCTTC. Translating it yields CASRSGLAGFGEQFF.

The V gene is TRBV5-1, the J gene TRBJ2-1; 13 bases match TRBD2. J gave up 7 bases and V 0 bases, and 4 bases lay outside the gene matches. The CDR3 extends over 16 amino acids. Germline V CDR1 and CDR2: SGHRS, YFSETQ. CDR3 in DNA: TGCGCCAGCAGCTTGGTAGGACTAGCGGGGGTTAATGAGCAGTTCTTC. Translated: CASSLVGLAGVNEQFF.

The chain uses TRBV25-1 and TRBJ2-7, with D possibly TRBD1 on 6 matching bases. The CDR3 length is 13 residues. The germline V and J ends were trimmed by 6 bases and 3 bases, with 12 bases remaining between them. CDR1 MGHDK and CDR2 SYGVNS come from the germline V gene. The CDR3 protein is CASRHRVDYEQYF. The CDR3 DNA reads TGTGCCAGCAGACACAGGGTAGACTACGAGCAGTACTTC.

This sequence joins TRBV10-3 and TRBJ2-2; maybe TRBD2 (6 bases). Per germline, CDR1 ENHRY and CDR2 SYGVKD. The CDR3 is made up of 15 amino acids. Trimming left V 3 bases short and J 6 bases short, with 14 bases between. The CDR3 protein is CAISDPTRWAGELFF. In DNA form, the CDR3 reads TGTGCCATCAGTGATCCGACTAGATGGGCCGGGGAGCTGTTTTTT.

This clone was seen a handful of times. V usage is TRBV30 and J usage is TRBJ1-2; weak D call: TRBD1 (5 bases). This CDR3 comprises 16 residues. From germline, CDR1 is GTSNPN and CDR2 SVGIG (reference sequence). Trimming stripped 0 bases from V and 4 bases from J, with 18 bases between. The CDR3 sequence is CAWSVAGDLILYGYTF. DNA of the CDR3: TGTGCCTGGAGTGTCGCGGGGGACCTCATCCTCTATGGCTACACCTTC.

The chain is built from TRBV29-1 and TRBJ2-1; 8 positions agree with TRBD2. The CDR3 is made up of 14 amino acids. Trimming took 4 bases from V and 0 from J; bases not matched to a gene: 2. CDR1 is SQVTM, CDR2 ANQGSEA, per germline. CDR3 protein: CSVAAGGSYNEQFF. The CDR3 coding sequence is TGCAGCGTTGCCGCGGGGGGCTCCTACAATGAGCAGTTCTTC.

V and J are TRBV6-6 and TRBJ2-1; D call uncertain. Trimming pared 0 bases from V and 1 base from J, leaving 4 bases between. The CDR3 is made up of 14 amino acids. In germline, CDR1 is MNHNY, CDR2 SVGAGI (reference sequence). As DNA, the CDR3 is TGTGCCAGCAGTTACTCCGGGTCCTACAATGAGCAGTTCTTC. Residues: CASSYSGSYNEQFF.

This chain links TRBV29-1 with TRBJ2-5; TRBD2 matches 11 bases. The V gene end was trimmed by 4 bases and the J gene end by 7 bases; junction bases not matched to a gene: 8. From germline, CDR1 is SQVTM and CDR2 ANQGSEA. The CDR3 spans 14 residues. CDR3: CSVAHLSGRGTQYF. CDR3 nucleotide sequence: TGCAGCGTTGCTCACCTTAGCGGGAGGGGGACCCAGTACTTC.

This chain connects TRBV2 to TRBJ1-1; 10 positions match TRBD1. V was clipped by 6 bases and J by 3 bases; unmatched bases: 7. The length of the CDR3 is 15 residues. Germline-derived CDR1 and CDR2 are SNHLY and FYNNEI. CDR3 DNA sequence: TGTGCCAGCAGAGGGCAGACAGGGGGCGACACTGAAGCTTTCTTT. It specifies CASRGQTGGDTEAFF.

The chain couples TRBV13 to TRBJ2-3, with 10 bases identical to TRBD2. This CDR3 comprises 15 residues. The germline gives CDR1 PRHDT, CDR2 FYEKMQ (reference sequence). V lost 5 bases, J lost 2 bases, and 4 bases stayed unmatched. The CDR3 nucleotides are TGTGCCAGCAGCCCCGGGACTAGCGTCACAGATACGCAGTATTTT. It translates to CASSPGTSVTDTQYF.

About this clone: Other DNA variants within this sample encode the same CDR3. The chain joins TRBV6-5 to TRBJ2-3; 11 nucleotides line up with TRBD2. The V and J ends lost 6 bases and 3 bases, in that order; junction bases with no gene match: 5. Germline CDR1 and CDR2: MNHEY and SVGAGI. This CDR3 region has 15 residues. CDR3 bases: TGTGCCAGCAGACCTCTAGCGGGGGGTACAGATACGCAGTATTTT. It is translated as CASRPLAGGTDTQYF.

The chain carries TRBV7-3 and TRBJ2-1; D is undetermined. V dropped 3 bases and J dropped 9 bases, with 12 bases sitting between them. The germline V gene has CDR1 SGHTA and CDR2 FQGTGA. This CDR3 region has 13 residues. In nucleotides, the CDR3 is TGTGCCAGCAGCTTCCCTAGTCTTCCTGAGCAGTTCTTC. It is translated as CASSFPSLPEQFF.

The chain is built from TRBV7-3 and TRBJ2-5; 14 positions agree with TRBD2. With 1 base clipped from V and 2 bases from J, the junction kept 0 bases outside the gene matches. The CDR3 consists of 16 residues. CDR1 and CDR2 from the germline V gene are SGHTA and FQGTGA. In DNA, the CDR3 is TGTGCCAGCAGCTTAAGACTAGCGGGAGGGCAAGAGACCCAGTACTTC. Protein product: CASSLRLAGGQETQYF. Complete variable domain (other parts from reference TRBV7-3 and TRBJ2-5): GAGVSQTPSNKVTEKGKYVELRCDPISGHTALYWYRQSLGQGPEFLIYFQGTGAADDSGLPNDRFFAVRPEGSVSTLKIQRTERGDSAVYLCASSLRLAGGQETQYFGPGTRLLVL.

The CDR3 DNA is TGCGCCAGCAGCCAAATCCACCTCGGGACTAGCGGGATAGAACCGAAGGAGACCCAGTACTTC. Translating gives CASSQIHLGTSGIEPKETQYF. The chain has TRBV4-3 and TRBJ2-5; 13 bases are a match to TRBD2. Trimming took 2 bases from V and 5 from J; bases not matched to a gene: 20. This CDR3 contains 21 residues. In germline, CDR1 is LGHNA, CDR2 YSLEER.

This chain connects TRBV29-1 to TRBJ2-7; D not certain. Trimming removed 2 bases from V and 0 bases from J, with 8 bases in between. CDR3 length: 13 amino acids. Germline V gene data show CDR1 as SQVTM and CDR2 as ANQGSEA. The CDR3 DNA reads as TGCAGCGTTGAATACAGAGACTCCTACGAGCAGTACTTC. It yields the protein CSVEYRDSYEQYF.

The chain uses TRBV9 and TRBJ1-5; 7 positions match TRBD1. V lost 4 bases and J lost 1; bases outside the gene matches: 5. Germline loops: CDR1 SGDLS, CDR2 YYNGEE. The CDR3 is 15 amino acids. The CDR3 DNA is TGTGCCAGCAGCCCGACAGGGAAGAGCAATCAGCCCCAGCATTTT. It specifies CASSPTGKSNQPQHF.

The rearrangement links TRBV11-3 to TRBJ2-5; D perhaps matches TRBD2 (5 bases). V lost 5 bases and J 4 bases, leaving 14 bases between the germline ends. Germline V gene lookup returns CDR1 SGHNT and CDR2 YENEEA. CDR3 length: 14 residues. CDR3 sequence: CASSAPEESETQYF. The CDR3 nucleotides are TGTGCCAGCAGCGCCCCGGAGGAGTCAGAGACCCAGTACTTC.

The chain joins TRBV7-6 to TRBJ2-2; 8 bases are a match to TRBD1. Germline V CDR1 and CDR2: SGHVS, FNYEAQ. The CDR3 loop spans 16 amino acids. Trimming cost V 5 bases and J 4 bases; bases outside gene matches: 9. CDR3 loop: CASSTRQGSTTGELFF. CDR3 in DNA: TGTGCCAGCAGCACCCGACAGGGGTCCACCACCGGGGAGCTGTTTTTT.

This chain uses TRBV11-3 with TRBJ2-5; D is perhaps TRBD1 (5 bases). The CDR3 loop spans 14 amino acids. The V end lost 6 bases, the J end lost 1 base, and 12 bases lay between the germline ends. In germline, CDR1 is SGHNT, CDR2 YENEEA. DNA for the CDR3: TGTGCCAGCAGTCATAGGGGCGGCCAAGAGACCCAGTACTTC. This gives the protein CASSHRGGQETQYF.

The CDR3: CASSFGETQYF. The CDR3 DNA sequence: TGTGCCAGCAGCTTCGGGGAGACCCAGTACTTC. J is TRBJ2-5 and V is TRBV7-8; D gene unclear. CDR1 SGHVS and CDR2 FQNEAQ come from the germline V gene. V was shortened by 3 bases and J by 5 bases, with 4 bases between the two germline ends. The CDR3 is made up of 11 amino acids. The whole variable domain, filled in from reference TRBV7-8 and TRBJ2-5, reads GAGVSQSPRYKVAKRGQDVALRCDPISGHVSLFWYQQALGQGPEFLTYFQNEAQLDKSGLPSDRFFAERPEGSVSTLKIQRTQQEDSAVYLCASSFGETQYFGPGTRLLVL.

V and J are TRBV15 and TRBJ1-3; unclear D gene. The V end lost 4 bases, the J end lost 9 bases, and 13 bases lay between the germline ends. Looked up from germline, CDR1 is LNHNV and CDR2 is YYDKDF (reference sequence). This CDR3 spans 13 amino acids. The CDR3 nucleotides are TGTGCCACCAGCACCAAGGGCGGGCGCACCATATATTTT. Its protein product is CATSTKGGRTIYF.

The chain is built from TRBV6-5 and TRBJ1-5, with D tentatively TRBD1 (6 bases). CDR3 size: 13 residues. The germline V gene encodes CDR1 MNHEY and CDR2 SVGAGI. The V end lost 8 bases, the J end lost 2 bases, and 10 bases lay between the germline ends. The CDR3 is CASGRGRNQPQHF. CDR3 sequence (DNA): TGTGCCAGCGGCAGGGGCCGCAATCAGCCCCAGCATTTT.